The next 4 T cell receptor beta chains were all read from a single sample in a study of CD8+CD57+ T cells in acquired aplastic anemia. Template material for TCR beta VDJ and CDR3 profiling consisted of genomic DNA. Each CDR3 protein gets one entry after TCRdb re-called the reads with MiXCR. The sample yields some 410,000 distinct CDR3 sequences, 55% to 70% seen once. Sequenced sample: sorted CD4+, CD8+, or CD8+CD57+ T cells (not recorded which) from PBMCs. These receptors were collected from a human donor in good health, serving as a control.

The chain carries TRBV7-2 and TRBJ2-7, with D possibly matching TRBD2 (5 bases). V lost 2 bases and J 7 bases, leaving 24 bases between the germline ends. The CDR3 runs to 17 residues. Germline CDR1 SGHTA, CDR2 FQGNSA. CDR3 region: CASSLNDKRTTDTEQYF. The DNA for the CDR3 is TGTGCCAGCAGCTTAAATGACAAGCGGACCACAGATACGGAGCAGTACTTC.

This sequence joins TRBV11-2 and TRBJ2-3; D uncertain. This CDR3 is 18 amino acids long. Deletions cut 5 bases from V and 2 bases from J, with 23 bases between. The germline V gene has CDR1 SGHAT and CDR2 FQNNGV. The DNA for the CDR3 is TGTGCCAGCAGCCCGCTGGCTACACGCCTCCAATTCACAGATACGCAGTATTTT. Amino acid sequence: CASSPLATRLQFTDTQYF.

The chain couples TRBV7-3 to TRBJ1-6; 8 bases fit TRBD1. Germline V gene lookup returns CDR1 SGHTA and CDR2 FQGTGA. The V segment lost 3 bases and the J segment 8 bases; nucleotides outside the gene matches: 9. The CDR3 extends over 16 amino acids. The CDR3 loop is CASSLDWTGTHSPLHF. The CDR3 DNA is TGTGCCAGCAGCTTGGATTGGACAGGGACCCATTCACCCCTCCACTTT.

This clonotype occurred many times. This rearrangement joins TRBV9 to TRBJ1-2; TRBD1 is a possible D gene (6 bases). CDR3 size: 15 residues. Germline V lookup: CDR1 SGDLS, CDR2 YYNGEE. The germline V and J ends were trimmed by 3 bases and 4 bases, with 16 bases remaining between them. The CDR3 DNA reads TGTGCCAGCAGCGCCACCGGGGGGCGGACCTATGGCTACACCTTC. Translation gives CASSATGGRTYGYTF.